The entry below describes one T cell receptor (beta chain). Here immunoSEQ multiplex PCR was the method, and the copy in TCRdb shows in-frame clones only, minus some. The data contain about 220,000 clones, 88% of them singletons. In germline, CDR1 is SGDLS, CDR2 YYNGEE. The CDR3 has 16 amino acids. Trimming cost V 0 bases and J 7 bases; bases outside gene matches: 7. This sample was taken from a study of blood T cell repertoires in COVID-19. Recruits, aged roughly 18 to 90 years, lived in 20 to 30 US areas. The V call is TRBV9, the J call TRBJ2-2; TRBD2 matches 9 bases. Sequenced input: PBMCs or T cells enriched from blood (not recorded which). The receptor's source is a woman between 50 and 59 years old with acute COVID-19. The CDR3 DNA reads TGTGCCAGCAGCGTAGGGCGGGAGGGCAGTCACGGGGAGCTGTTTTTT. Amino acid sequence: CASSVGREGSHGELFF.